These 18 T cell receptor beta chains were all obtained from the same sample, sequenced in a study of a mutant IDH1 vaccine in newly diagnosed glioma. These TCRs are of unknown antigen specificity. Profiling relied on immunoSEQ multiplex PCR, and the TCRdb table lists in-frame clones only, not all of them. The data show tens of thousands of clones, about 83% seen once. The time point here: week 11, during vaccination. A 20-mer mutant IDH1 peptide at 300 ug was injected subcutaneously with topical imiquimod. Sample: PBMCs, taken from a glioma patient whose treatment included an IDH1 peptide vaccine. The receptors were sampled from a man aged 40-50 years with glioma.

The gene calls are TRBV29-1 and TRBJ1-1; TRBD1 matches 11 bases. V lost 6 bases to trimming and J lost 1 base; unmatched junction nucleotides: 7. Per the germline V gene, CDR1 is SQVTM and CDR2 is ANQGSEA. The CDR3 has 15 amino acids. The chain's CDR3 is CSVADRGRGNTEAFF. CDR3 DNA: TGCAGCGTCGCGGACAGGGGGCGCGGGAACACTGAAGCTTTCTTT.

The genes are TRBV6-1 and TRBJ1-2, with 7 bases lining up with TRBD1. V trimming: 4 bases; J trimming: 8 bases; junction bases outside the gene matches: 10. Germline V gene lookup returns CDR1 MNHNS and CDR2 SASEGT. The CDR3 extends over 14 amino acids. The CDR3 DNA reads as TGTGCCAGCAGTGGTCTAGCGGACAGGTCCGGCTACACCTTC. Translating gives CASSGLADRSGYTF.

This chain connects TRBV19 to TRBJ1-5; D is perhaps TRBD1 (5 bases). Trimming shortened V by 8 bases and J by 1 base, and 15 bases separated the two germline ends. The germline gives CDR1 LNHDA, CDR2 SQIVND (reference sequence). The CDR3 has 15 residues. The DNA of the CDR3 is TGTGCCAGTGGCGTGGGGGACCGAAGCAATCAGCCCCAGCATTTT. Amino acid sequence: CASGVGDRSNQPQHF.

J is TRBJ2-3 and V is TRBV5-1, with 8 bases that match TRBD2. This CDR3 is built from 14 residues. Germline V gene lookup returns CDR1 SGHRS and CDR2 YFSETQ. V gave up 7 bases and J gave up 0 bases; unmatched junction bases: 4. The CDR3 region has the DNA TGCGCCAGCCGTCCGGGGGGGAGCACAGATACGCAGTATTTT. Translating gives CASRPGGSTDTQYF.

J is TRBJ1-2 and V is TRBV25-1; 8 bases line up with TRBD1. Looked up from germline, CDR1 is MGHDK and CDR2 is SYGVNS. CDR3 length equals 14 residues. Unmatched junction bases numbered 4, after V lost 5 bases and J lost 2 bases. The CDR3 DNA follows: TGTGCCAGCAGTAACGGACAGGGAAACTATGGCTACACCTTC. As protein: CASSNGQGNYGYTF.

The V and J genes are TRBV7-2 and TRBJ2-5, with 9 bases matching TRBD2. The CDR3 totals 14 residues. Germline CDR1 and CDR2: SGHTA and FQGNSA. The V and J ends lost 6 bases and 2 bases, in that order; junction bases with no gene match: 4. This CDR3 reads CASSRLAAQETQYF. The CDR3 DNA is TGTGCCAGCAGTCGACTAGCGGCTCAAGAGACCCAGTACTTC.

The chain is built from TRBV5-4 and TRBJ1-6; D is unresolved. V was clipped by 4 bases and J by 11 bases, with 22 bases between them. The CDR3 runs 16 residues. Germline V gene data show CDR1 as SGHNT and CDR2 as YYREEE (reference sequence). The CDR3 reads CASSTDYRLVGAPLHF. CDR3 nucleotide sequence: TGTGCCAGCAGCACGGATTACCGGCTGGTCGGGGCACCCCTCCACTTT.

The V gene is TRBV6-5, the J gene TRBJ1-2; D ambiguous. The CDR3 is 15 residues long. Germline V gene lookup returns CDR1 MNHEY and CDR2 SVGAGI. With 5 bases removed from V and 3 bases from J, the gap between germline ends came to 16 bases. DNA for the CDR3: TGTGCCAGCAGTCCCTTTCGCGAAGGTTACTATGGCTACACCTTC. This sequence encodes CASSPFREGYYGYTF.

The gene calls are TRBV19 and TRBJ2-7, with TRBD1 identical over 11 bases. The CDR3 consists of 14 residues. The ends lost 3 bases at V and 5 bases at J; junction bases unmatched: 3. Germline V lookup: CDR1 LNHDA, CDR2 SQIVND (reference sequence). The CDR3 protein is CASSIGTGGNEQYF. The CDR3 nucleotides read TGTGCCAGTAGTATCGGGACAGGGGGGAACGAGCAGTACTTC.

The V gene is TRBV9, the J gene TRBJ2-7; D not resolved. The CDR3 contains 12 residues. Trimming removed 4 bases at V and 5 bases at J, with 10 bases between. Germline V gives CDR1 SGDLS, CDR2 YYNGEE. The CDR3 nucleotides read TGTGCCAGCAGCAGGGTTTCCAACGAGCAGTACTTC. Protein product: CASSRVSNEQYF.

J is TRBJ2-1 and V is TRBV2; 8 bases map to TRBD2. The CDR3 extends over 14 amino acids. Trimming at V came to 10 bases and at J to 5 bases, leaving 10 bases not matched to a gene. The germline V gene has CDR1 SNHLY and CDR2 FYNNEI. The CDR3, as DNA: TGTGCCAAGCAGAACAGCGGGAGCCACAATGAGCAGTTCTTC. Translating gives CAKQNSGSHNEQFF. Together with reference TRBV2 and TRBJ2-1, the CDR3 gives the full variable domain: EPEVTQTPSHQVTQMGQEVILRCVPISNHLYFYWYRQILGQKVEFLVSFYNNEISEKSEIFDDQFSVERPDGSNFTLKIRSTKLEDSAMYFCAKQNSGSHNEQFFGPGTRLTVL.

The count of this clone is one. The V and J genes are TRBV27 and TRBJ1-1; D uncertain. V dropped 3 bases and J dropped 6 bases, with 20 bases sitting between them. CDR1 and CDR2 (germline): MNHEY, SMNVEV (reference sequence). CDR3 length: 16 amino acids. CDR3 residues: CASSFSAGMLGAEAFF. DNA of the CDR3: TGTGCCAGCAGTTTCTCGGCAGGCATGCTTGGGGCTGAAGCTTTCTTT.

This clone was recorded only once. The chain is built from TRBV10-3 and TRBJ2-1, with D tentatively TRBD2 (5 bases). The CDR3 extends over 12 amino acids. Germline V gene data show CDR1 as ENHRY and CDR2 as SYGVKD. Trimming removed 2 bases from V and 8 bases from J, with 7 bases in between. The CDR3 here is CAISERRDEQFF. The CDR3 DNA reads as TGTGCCATCAGTGAGAGGCGGGATGAGCAGTTCTTC.

The rearrangement joins TRBV9 to TRBJ2-1; 13 bases fit TRBD2. This CDR3 contains 15 residues. Germline V lookup: CDR1 SGDLS, CDR2 YYNGEE. J lost 7 bases, V lost 5 bases, and 6 bases had no gene match. CDR3 sequence (DNA): TGTGCCAGCAGGGATACTAGCGGGAGGGGTAATGAGCAGTTCTTC. Translation: CASRDTSGRGNEQFF.

The V gene is TRBV7-2, the J gene TRBJ2-2; 7 bases are a match to TRBD2. The length of the CDR3 is 16 residues. V trimming: 4 bases; J trimming: 5 bases; junction bases outside the gene matches: 10. The germline CDR1 and CDR2 sequences are SGHTA and FQGNSA. Written as DNA, the CDR3 is TGTGCCAGCAGCTCTGGGGGGAGGGGTACGACCGGGGAGCTGTTTTTT. This translates into CASSSGGRGTTGELFF. The full variable domain, its missing parts supplied by reference TRBV7-2 and TRBJ2-2, is GAGVSQSPSNKVTEKGKDVELRCDPISGHTALYWYRQSLGQGLEFLIYFQGNSAPDKSGLPSDRFSAERTGGSVSTLTIQRTQQEDSAVYLCASSSGGRGTTGELFFGEGSRLTVL.

This clone was observed a few times. The J gene is TRBJ1-5, the V gene TRBV7-2; 10 bases map to TRBD1. The trim removed 5 bases at V and 7 bases at J, leaving 11 bases unmatched. This CDR3 spans 16 amino acids. Germline V CDR1 and CDR2: SGHTA, FQGNSA. The chain's CDR3 is CASSAMTGGAGQPQHF. Here the CDR3 DNA reads TGTGCCAGCAGCGCCATGACAGGGGGCGCGGGGCAGCCCCAGCATTTT.

The CDR3 loop reads CSVEAGRDTEAFF. CDR3 coding DNA: TGCAGCGTTGAAGCGGGGAGGGACACTGAAGCTTTCTTT. The chain combines TRBV29-1 with TRBJ1-1, with D unresolved. The V end lost 1 base, the J end lost 3 bases, and 9 bases lay between the germline ends. CDR3 size: 13 residues. Germline V lookup: CDR1 SQVTM, CDR2 ANQGSEA.

The chain carries TRBV15 and TRBJ1-2, with D possibly matching TRBD1 (5 bases). This CDR3 comprises 15 residues. Deletions cut 0 bases from V and 8 bases from J, with 16 bases between. Germline CDR1 reads LNHNV; CDR2 reads YYDKDF (reference sequence). For the CDR3, the DNA is TGTGCCACCAGCAGAGATGGTGGACGGGGGGTCGGCTACACCTTC. It translates to CATSRDGGRGVGYTF.